The 10 T cell receptor beta chains listed next were all sequenced from one sample in a study of low-dose radiotherapy and immunotherapy resistance in tumors. cDNA synthesis used a TRAV/TRBV-specific primer set for both chains. Over 20 PCR cycles, TCRs were amplified from a constant-region primer and V-primer adapter. TCRdb re-derived calls from the reads in MiXCR, one entry per CDR3 protein. This sample yields 100,000 or so distinct CDR3 sequences, of which under 9.5% are seen a single time; 0.8% to 1.3% belongs to the top ten. Documented time point: before trial treatment. Sequenced material: PBMCs, taken before treatment. Source of these receptors: a male donor with prostate cancer.

There are many counts of this clonotype. The chain has TRBV18 and TRBJ2-7; 11 bases line up with TRBD2. The CDR3 length is 16 residues. Germline lookup yields CDR1 KGHSH and CDR2 LQKENI. Trimming took 6 bases from V and 2 from J; bases not matched to a gene: 9. The CDR3 spells CASSLIPGLAAYEQYF. CDR3 nucleotide sequence: TGTGCCAGCTCGCTGATACCGGGACTAGCGGCCTACGAGCAGTACTTC.

The table lists this clonotype with many counts. The CDR3 loop is CASSQGASGSHIQYF. Here the CDR3 DNA reads TGCGCCAGCAGCCAAGGGGCTAGCGGGAGCCACATTCAGTACTTC. This chain joins TRBV4-3 and TRBJ2-4; TRBD2 agrees at 10 bases. Germline CDR1 is LGHNA and CDR2 is YSLEER. The CDR3 totals 15 residues. Losses at the gene ends were 1 base for V and 8 bases for J; bases not matched to a gene: 5.

This clonotype was seen once. A far more abundant clone sits one base away, making this likely a read error. The chain employs TRBV4-1 and TRBJ2-7; tentative D call: TRBD1 (6 bases). Germline V CDR1 and CDR2: MGHRA, YSYEKL. With 3 bases removed from V and 7 bases from J, the gap between germline ends came to 25 bases. The CDR3 has 17 amino acids. CDR3 DNA sequence: TGCGCCAGCAGCCACCCTGACAGGATCCGCTCCTACAATGAGCAGTACTTC. The encoded protein is CASSHPDRIRSYNEQYF.

This clonotype was seen at least ten times. The chain carries TRBV4-1 and TRBJ2-7; D uncertain. Germline V gives CDR1 MGHRA, CDR2 YSYEKL. Trimming took 0 bases from V and 3 from J, leaving 6 bases between them. The CDR3 is 13 amino acids. Here the CDR3 reads CASSQDYSYEQYF. The DNA for the CDR3 is TGCGCCAGCAGCCAAGATTACAGCTACGAGCAGTACTTC.

This clonotype was seen many times. The chain combines TRBV29-1 with TRBJ1-1, with 7 bases identical to TRBD1. The CDR3 has 15 residues. Germline assignment: CDR1 SQVTM and CDR2 ANQGSEA. The junction had 15 bases not matched to a gene; V was cut back by 7 bases and J by 4 bases. CDR3 DNA: TGCAGCGCGGGTGGGGCACAGGGGCCGGTCACTGAAGCTTTCTTT. Translation: CSAGGAQGPVTEAFF.

This clonotype was seen only a few times. Because the CDR3's place on the DNA is in doubt, the DNA is left out and the CDR3 is given as listed by TCRdb. The gene calls are TRBV19 and TRBJ2-2; TRBD2, the table's D call, lacks a check against the DNA. Including both end residues, the CDR3 is 17 amino acids long. Germline V gene sequence: CDR1 LNHDA, CDR2 SQIVND (reference sequence). This chain's CDR3 is CASRGNGPQTGGELFFF.

About this clonotype itself: This likely stems from a read error, as it lies one base from a far larger clone. V is TRBV5-8 and J is TRBJ2-3; 10 nucleotides line up with TRBD2. From germline, CDR1 is SGHTS and CDR2 YDEGEE. The CDR3 extends over 16 amino acids. Here the CDR3 DNA reads TGTGCCAGCAGCCCACGGACTAGCGGAGCGACAGATACGCGGTATTTT. Translated: CASSPRTSGATDTRYF.

This sequence joins TRBV7-3 and TRBJ1-2; D remains ambiguous. This CDR3 region has 12 residues. Per the germline V gene, CDR1 is SGHTA and CDR2 is FQGTGA. V gave up 3 bases and J gave up 7 bases, with 9 bases separating them. CDR3 protein: CASSLVDSGYTF. The CDR3 DNA follows: TGTGCCAGCAGCTTGGTGGACTCTGGCTACACCTTC.

This clonotype occurred a few times. The chain uses TRBV10-2 and TRBJ2-1; D remains unclear. From germline, CDR1 is WSHSY and CDR2 SAAADI. This CDR3 is built from 11 residues. Trimming took off 8 bases at V and 2 bases at J, with 4 bases between the two ends. CDR3 in DNA: TGCGCCAGCGGGACCTACAATGAGCAGTTCTTC. Protein sequence: CASGTYNEQFF.

This clonotype was seen many times. J is TRBJ2-7 and V is TRBV7-6; 9 bases align to TRBD1. The germline gives CDR1 SGHVS, CDR2 FNYEAQ. The V gene end was trimmed by 5 bases and the J gene end by 4 bases; junction bases not matched to a gene: 9. The CDR3 is made up of 15 amino acids. CDR3: CASSQIQGAGYEQYF. Written as DNA, the CDR3 is TGTGCCAGCAGCCAAATACAGGGGGCTGGTTACGAGCAGTACTTC.